This TCR beta chain was sequenced in a study of blood T cell repertoires in COVID-19. Study in general: COVID-19 samples, acute and convalescent, were from the United States, Italy and Spain.

Participant-reported clinical history was the basis for cohort assignment. This CDR3 has 18 residues. Germline CDR1 is SGDLS and CDR2 is YYNGEE. The trim removed 4 bases at V and 3 bases at J, leaving 12 bases unmatched. Per the original methods: Counts of nucleated cells, estimated from reference gene primer amplification, were obtained. The protocol was immunoSEQ multiplex PCR, while the TCRdb copy is restricted to in-frame clones and leaves out a portion. V and J calls and clone size are given by that table; D and trimming were obtained from the DNA. The sample records some 290,000 clones, more than 75% being singletons.

The sample was PBMCs or T cells enriched from blood (not recorded which). V usage is TRBV9 and J usage is TRBJ1-6; 8 nucleotides align to TRBD1. This receptor was identified in a woman between 40 and 55 years old with acute COVID-19. This chain's CDR3 is CASSISPGTGLYNSPLHF. The CDR3 DNA sequence: TGTGCCAGCAGCATCAGTCCCGGGACAGGTCTCTATAATTCACCCCTCCACTTT.